The sequence of this TCR beta chain was determined in a study of regulatory T cells in long-lasting Graves disease. Findings of the study overall: Newly diagnosed disease favored TRBV20-1 and TRBJ2-1 over persistent disease.

Regarding this clonotype: Its antigen is unknown.

Trimming at V came to 7 bases and at J to 1 base, leaving 8 bases not matched to a gene. The CDR3 has 16 residues. Germline V gene lookup returns CDR1 MNHEY and CDR2 SMNVEV (reference sequence). Libraries of TCR beta came from iRepertoire HTBI primers plus Arm-PCR of CDR3 regions. In the authors' workflow: Throughout the samples, researchers identified fewer than 80 TRBV and more than twelve TRBJ segments. In TCRdb, the multiplex PCR reads were re-called with MiXCR into one record per CDR3 protein. None of the V and J calls come from the authors' own analysis; TCRdb made them. The sample comprises 550,000 to 700,000 distinct CDR3 sequences, more than 15% of which are singletons, and 12% rests with the top ten. Time point noted: newly diagnosed GD, antithyroid drugs for less than 3 months. RNA from PBMCs was the source of the TCR library. Patients hailed from an endocrinology department in Xi'an, China.

The data also belong to a second study, concerning T cells in Graves' hyperthyroidism and ophthalmopathy. That study reports: Before onset, by a median of about six months, the model predicted ophthalmopathy.

The chain joins TRBV27 to TRBJ2-4; 9 bases are a match to TRBD1. The material was peripheral blood mononuclear cells (PBMCs), obtained at new diagnosis, from a patient treated with antithyroid drugs. The source is a man aged 18-30 years with Graves disease. The CDR3 DNA sequence: TGTGCCAGCATGCCGGACAGGGGACTGGCCAAAAACATTCAGTACTTC. Residues: CASMPDRGLAKNIQYF.